The clone carrying this T cell receptor beta chain was seen once. Its antigen is currently unknown. The CDR3 has 16 amino acids. V lost 2 bases, J lost 4 bases, and 16 bases lay in between. Germline V lookup: CDR1 LGHNA, CDR2 YSLEER. The data derive from a study of cytomegalovirus exposure and HLA in healthy donors. Study-wide findings and caveats: Only CMV serostatus was available as immune exposure information. Most of the CMV-associated TCR beta chains (in a later analysis) appeared to be HLA-restricted.

The PCR made use of 60 Vbeta and 13 Jbeta primers. Per the study methods: Later, an analysis found 75 million to 100 million unique TCR beta chains, and roughly 9.9 million of these were shared. This table comes from immunoSEQ multiplex PCR, and its TCRdb copy is limited to in-frame clones, with some not included. For V, J and clone size, that table is used; D and trimming come from the DNA. This table has approximately 150,000 clones, about 71% appearing once. The receptor was derived from a woman aged 25-40 years in good health and CMV-seronegative. V gene TRBV4-3 combines with J gene TRBJ2-3, with D perhaps matching TRBD2 (5 bases). Sequencing was done on a sample of PBMCs. The CDR3 here is CASSQLRTSTPDTQYF. DNA for the CDR3: TGCGCCAGCAGCCAATTACGGACTTCTACTCCAGATACGCAGTATTTT.